This T cell receptor beta chain was recorded in a study of beta chain features in type 1 diabetes. Per germline, CDR1 GTSNPN and CDR2 SVGIG (reference sequence). The V gene lost 3 bases and the J gene lost 5 bases, with 10 bases spanning the gap. The CDR3 consists of 12 residues. This clone turned up a few times. The investigators reverse transcribed all of the isolated RNA, so they sequenced expressed TCRB transcripts. Sequencing used immunoSEQ multiplex PCR; TCRdb keeps in-frame clones, though not all of them. The sample consists of 350,000 or so clones, 15% to 20% of them appearing once. Sequencing was carried out using naive CD4+ T cells from blood. This clonotype originated in a woman younger than 35 in good health. This sequence joins TRBV30 and TRBJ1-1; D remains unclear. The DNA of the CDR3 is TGTGCCTGGAGCGGGGATCGGACTGAAGCTTTCTTT. It translates to CAWSGDRTEAFF.